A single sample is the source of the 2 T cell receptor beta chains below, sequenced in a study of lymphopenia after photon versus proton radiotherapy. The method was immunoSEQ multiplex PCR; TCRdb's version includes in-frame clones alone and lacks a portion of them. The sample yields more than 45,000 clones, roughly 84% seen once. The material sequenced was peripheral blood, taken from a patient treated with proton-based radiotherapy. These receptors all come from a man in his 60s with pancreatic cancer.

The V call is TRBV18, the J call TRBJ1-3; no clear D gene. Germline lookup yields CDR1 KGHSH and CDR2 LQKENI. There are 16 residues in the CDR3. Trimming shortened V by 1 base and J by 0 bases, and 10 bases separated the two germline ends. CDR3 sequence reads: CASSPLDASSGNTIYF. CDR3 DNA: TGTGCCAGCTCACCACTGGACGCAAGCTCTGGAAACACCATATATTTT.

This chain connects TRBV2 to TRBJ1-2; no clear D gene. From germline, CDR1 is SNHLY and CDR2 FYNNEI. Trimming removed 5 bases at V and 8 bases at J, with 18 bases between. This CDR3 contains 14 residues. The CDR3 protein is CASSFIRDNGGYTF. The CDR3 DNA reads TGTGCCAGCAGTTTTATCCGGGATAATGGGGGCTACACCTTC.